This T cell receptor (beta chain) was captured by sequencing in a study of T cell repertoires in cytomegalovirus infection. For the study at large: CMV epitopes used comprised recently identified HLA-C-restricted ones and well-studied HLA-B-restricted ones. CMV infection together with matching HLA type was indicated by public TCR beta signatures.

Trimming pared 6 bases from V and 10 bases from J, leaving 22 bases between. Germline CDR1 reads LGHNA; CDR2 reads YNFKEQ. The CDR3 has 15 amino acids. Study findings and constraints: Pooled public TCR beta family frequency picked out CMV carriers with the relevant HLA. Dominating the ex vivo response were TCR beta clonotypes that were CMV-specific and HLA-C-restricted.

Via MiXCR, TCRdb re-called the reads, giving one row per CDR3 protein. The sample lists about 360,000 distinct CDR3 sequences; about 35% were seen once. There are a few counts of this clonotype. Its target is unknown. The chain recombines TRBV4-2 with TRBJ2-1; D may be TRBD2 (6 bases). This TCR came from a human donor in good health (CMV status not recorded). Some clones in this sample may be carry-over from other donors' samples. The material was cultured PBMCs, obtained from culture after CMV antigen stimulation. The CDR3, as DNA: TGTGCCAGCAGAGCGGGCGGCCCTGGGGGAGGAGAGCAGTTCTTC. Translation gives CASRAGGPGGGEQFF.